This T cell receptor beta chain was documented in a study of T cell responses to AZD1222 COVID-19 vaccine. Findings and limits, study-wide: In a largely white British group with more females than males, clonal diversity was possibly underestimated.

CDR3 length: 14 amino acids. Trimming removed 1 base from V and 1 base from J, with 7 bases in between. Germline-derived CDR1 and CDR2 are SGHVS and FQNEAQ. Method: immunoSEQ multiplex PCR; TCRdb's copy keeps in-frame clones and lacks some. Of more than 70,000 clones listed, approximately 90% are singletons. Worth noting for this clone: Its antigen is currently unknown.

This sequence joins TRBV7-8 and TRBJ1-1; no clear D. The input for sequencing was peripheral blood, taken 28 days after the second AZD1222 dose. The source of this sequence is an adult who received the AZD1222 COVID-19 vaccine. CDR3 DNA sequence: TGTGCCAGCAGCTTAGAGCCGGGGAACACTGAAGCTTTCTTT. Residues: CASSLEPGNTEAFF.